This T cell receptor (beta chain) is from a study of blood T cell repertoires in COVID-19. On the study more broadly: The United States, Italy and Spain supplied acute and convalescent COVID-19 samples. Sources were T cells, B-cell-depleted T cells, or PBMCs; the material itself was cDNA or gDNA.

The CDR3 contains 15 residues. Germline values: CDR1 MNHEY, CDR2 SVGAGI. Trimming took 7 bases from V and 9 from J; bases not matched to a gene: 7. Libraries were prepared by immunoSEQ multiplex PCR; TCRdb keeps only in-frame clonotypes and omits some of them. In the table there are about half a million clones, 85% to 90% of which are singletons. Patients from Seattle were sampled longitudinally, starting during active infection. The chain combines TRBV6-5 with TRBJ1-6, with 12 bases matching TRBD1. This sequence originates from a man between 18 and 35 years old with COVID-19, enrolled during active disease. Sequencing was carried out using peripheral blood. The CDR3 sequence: CASTPGTGGTSPLHF. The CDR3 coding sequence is TGTGCCAGCACCCCCGGGACAGGGGGCACTTCACCCCTCCACTTT.